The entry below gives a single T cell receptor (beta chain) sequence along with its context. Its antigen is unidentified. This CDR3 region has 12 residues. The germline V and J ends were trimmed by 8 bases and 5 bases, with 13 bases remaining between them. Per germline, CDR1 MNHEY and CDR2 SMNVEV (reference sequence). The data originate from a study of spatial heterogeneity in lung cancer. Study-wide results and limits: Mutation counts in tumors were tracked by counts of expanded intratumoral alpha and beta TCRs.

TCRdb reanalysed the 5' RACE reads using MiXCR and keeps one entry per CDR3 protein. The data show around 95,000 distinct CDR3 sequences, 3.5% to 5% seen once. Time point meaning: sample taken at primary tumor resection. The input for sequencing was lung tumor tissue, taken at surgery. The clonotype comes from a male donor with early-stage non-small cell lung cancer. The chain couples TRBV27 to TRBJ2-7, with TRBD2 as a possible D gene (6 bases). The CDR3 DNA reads TGTGCCAGCGCTGGCGGGGTGCACGAGCAGTACTTC. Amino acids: CASAGGVHEQYF.